The rows below give T cell receptor beta chains drawn from one sample of a study of blood T cell repertoires in COVID-19. Here immunoSEQ multiplex PCR was the method, and the copy in TCRdb shows in-frame clones only, minus some. Among 330,000 or so clones listed, 87% were seen once. The sample was PBMCs or T cells enriched from blood (not recorded which). These receptors all stem from a middle-aged man in a cohort exposed to, infected with or recovered from COVID-19 (not recorded which). Each CDR3 is given with its conserved first and last residue. The D gene is left open where the match is weak. Not every row has a clone size; where given, it reads once, few, many or a size class.

TRBV19	-	-	TRBJ1-2	16	TGTGCCAGTTCCGGACAGATCGGGGTGACCGGCTATGGCTACACCTTC	CASSGQIGVTGYGYTF
TRBV10-1	-	TRBD1	TRBJ1-1	14	TGCGCCAGCAGTGCCGGACAGGGGAGCACTGAAGCTTTCTTT	CASSAGQGSTEAFF
TRBV5-4	-	TRBD2	TRBJ2-3	15	TGTGCCAGCAGCCCACCGACTAGCGGCACAGATACGCAGTATTTT	CASSPPTSGTDTQYF
TRBV18	-	-	TRBJ2-1	15	TGTGCCAGCTCACCGGGCGCCTCCCAGGTTAGTGAGCAGTTCTTC	CASSPGASQVSEQFF
TRBV5-1	-	-	TRBJ2-5	15	TGCGCCAGCCACCCCGGAGGGGGGGACCGAGAGACCCAGTACTTC	CASHPGGGDRETQYF
TRBV6-5	-	TRBD2	TRBJ2-5	15	TGTGCCAGCAGCCTGGAACTAGCGCAGCAAGAGACCCAGTACTTC	CASSLELAQQETQYF
TRBV2	-	-	TRBJ2-2	15	TGTGCCAGCAGACGGAGTCTCGCGAACACCGGGGAGCTGTTTTTT	CASRRSLANTGELFF
TRBV2	-	TRBD1	TRBJ1-5	14	TGTGCCAGCAGGGACAGGGTATCCAATCAGCCCCAGCATTTT	CASRDRVSNQPQHF
TRBV30	-	-	TRBJ1-1	15	TGTGCCTGGAGTGTAAACGGGGGGGAAAACACTGAAGCTTTCTTT	CAWSVNGGENTEAFF
TRBV4-1	-	-	TRBJ1-2	14	TGCGCCAGCAGCCCGACCGGGACAAAGTATGGCTACACCTTC	CASSPTGTKYGYTF
TRBV7-6	-	TRBD2	TRBJ2-1	16	TGTGCCAGCAGCCCAGCTAGCGGGAGGGCCTACAATGAGCAGTTCTTC	CASSPASGRAYNEQFF
TRBV5-6	-	-	TRBJ1-2	15	TGTGCCAGCAGTCGGCGGATCCCGCGGAACTATGGCTACACCTTC	CASSRRIPRNYGYTF
TRBV11-2	-	-	TRBJ2-7	14	TGTGCCAGCAGCCAAAATGGGGAGGTGGGGGAGCAGTACTTC	CASSQNGEVGEQYF
TRBV5-4	once	TRBD1	TRBJ2-7	15	TGTGCCAGCAGCTTAGCGTCGACAGGGGTCTACGAGCAGTACTTC	CASSLASTGVYEQYF
TRBV14	-	-	TRBJ2-2	17	TGTGCCAGCAGCCGTGGGCTGAGGCGGGATAGCACCGGGGAGCTGTTTTTT	CASSRGLRRDSTGELFF
TRBV7-6	-	-	TRBJ2-1	14	TGTGCCAGCAGCTTGGGGCAGAGCGACAATGAGCAGTTCTTC	CASSLGQSDNEQFF
TRBV10-2	-	TRBD2	TRBJ2-7	14	TGCGCCAGCAGCGCTAGCGGGATATTGAGGGAGCAGTACTTC	CASSASGILREQYF
TRBV3-1/TRBV3-2	-	TRBD1	TRBJ1-6	14	TGTGCCAGCAGCGCTCGGGACAGCAATTCACCCCTCCACTTT	CASSARDSNSPLHF
TRBV9	-	-	TRBJ2-1	15	TGTGCCAGCAGCCCACCCAGCAGGGGCAACAATGAGCAGTTCTTC	CASSPPSRGNNEQFF
TRBV7-9	once	TRBD2	TRBJ2-7	14	TGTGCCAGCGGTTTTGCGGGAGACTCGGACGAGCAGTACTTC	CASGFAGDSDEQYF
TRBV10-3	-	-	TRBJ2-3	13	TGTGCCATCTTTAGCGGTAGCACAGATACGCAGTATTTT	CAIFSGSTDTQYF
TRBV6-2/TRBV6-3	-	-	TRBJ1-1	15	TGTGCCAGCAGTTCGTTGACAGTCATGAACACTGAAGCTTTCTTT	CASSSLTVMNTEAFF
TRBV3-1/TRBV3-2	once	-	TRBJ1-5	14	TGTGCCAGCAGCCCCGGACTTGGCAATCAGCCCCAGCATTTT	CASSPGLGNQPQHF
TRBV28	-	-	TRBJ1-4	15	TGTGCCAGCAGTTTCGGAGTGGCGGCTAATGAAAAACTGTTTTTT	CASSFGVAANEKLFF
TRBV19	-	TRBD1	TRBJ1-2	15	TGTGCCAGTAGTCCGCCGAGGGGGCTTAACTATGGCTACACCTTC	CASSPPRGLNYGYTF
TRBV2	-	TRBD1	TRBJ1-1	14	TGTGCCAGCAGTGGACAGGGGGCTGACACTGAAGCTTTCTTT	CASSGQGADTEAFF
TRBV5-4	-	-	TRBJ2-7	14	TGTGCCAGCAGCTTCCAGTGGCGGCAGTACGAGCAGTACTTC	CASSFQWRQYEQYF
TRBV7-9	-	-	TRBJ2-7	14	TGTGCCAGCCATCCACTAGGAAGCTCCTACGAGCAGTACTTC	CASHPLGSSYEQYF